The next 20 T cell receptor beta chains were all read from a single sample in a study of cytomegalovirus exposure and HLA in healthy donors (dated by TCRdb to 2015 to 2018). The library was prepared using the immunoSEQ multiplex PCR assay. TCRdb took over this immuneACCESS table, retaining in-frame rearrangements with V and J assigned. Such tables are incomplete; in checked studies, under half of the missing clones stem from an unresolved V gene, and the remainder is unexplained. This sample has about 260,000 clones in its table, and 90% of those were observed once. The biggest ten clones account for 3.1% of the sample. The sequenced material came from PBMCs. The receptors originated from a woman aged 25-40 years in good health and CMV-seronegative.

The chain uses TRBV18 and TRBJ2-3; D possibly corresponds to TRBD2 (5 bases). Germline V lookup: CDR1 KGHSH, CDR2 LQKENI. The CDR3 loop spans 16 amino acids. The V and J ends lost 2 bases and 0 bases respectively, with 12 bases between them. The CDR3 DNA reads as TGTGCCAGCTCACCAGCTAGCCACGCCAGCACAGATACGCAGTATTTT. This translates into CASSPASHASTDTQYF.

The chain is built from TRBV11-3 and TRBJ2-5, with 7 nucleotides matching TRBD1. Germline V gene sequence: CDR1 SGHNT, CDR2 YENEEA. V trimming: 5 bases; J trimming: 7 bases; junction bases outside the gene matches: 7. There are 13 residues in the CDR3. The DNA of the CDR3 is TGTGCCAGCAGCCCGACAGGGTCTGGGACCCAGTACTTC. Translating it yields CASSPTGSGTQYF.

The chain joins TRBV5-1 to TRBJ1-1, with a weak D call TRBD1 (5 bases). The CDR3 runs to 15 residues. Germline loops: CDR1 SGHRS, CDR2 YFSETQ. Trimming took off 6 bases at V and 2 bases at J, with 17 bases between the two ends. The CDR3, as DNA: TGCGCCAGCACGATTCGTGGGGCGAAAAACACTGAAGCTTTCTTT. It codes for CASTIRGAKNTEAFF.

This sequence joins TRBV5-6 and TRBJ2-7; perhaps D is TRBD1 or TRBD2 (6 bases each). The CDR3 length is 14 residues. V was trimmed by 4 bases and J by 3 bases, leaving 14 bases between them. Germline CDR1 reads SGHDT; CDR2 reads YYEEEE. For the CDR3, the DNA is TGTGCCAGCAGCCCCGGGGGCAGCAACTACGAGCAGTACTTC. As protein: CASSPGGSNYEQYF.

This clone was seen a single time. J is TRBJ2-5 and V is TRBV30, with D possibly TRBD2 on 6 matching bases. CDR3 length: 11 residues. Germline CDR1 reads GTSNPN; CDR2 reads SVGIG (reference sequence). The germline V and J ends were trimmed by 0 bases and 9 bases, with 8 bases remaining between them. The DNA of the CDR3 is TGTGCCTGGAGTGTGTTAGCGGCCCAGTACTTC. Encoded protein: CAWSVLAAQYF.

Comment on this clone: The same CDR3 arises from other DNA sequences in this sample as well. J is TRBJ2-7 and V is TRBV4-3, with 9 bases aligning to TRBD1. This CDR3 is built from 15 residues. Germline values: CDR1 LGHNA, CDR2 YSLEER. With V trimmed by 3 bases and J by 4 bases, 7 bases remained unmatched. In DNA, the CDR3 is TGCGCCAGCAGCCAGACCGGGACAGGGACTTACGAGCAGTACTTC. It specifies CASSQTGTGTYEQYF.

The gene calls are TRBV5-1 and TRBJ2-1; possible D gene TRBD2, 5 bases. Deletions cut 0 bases from V and 2 bases from J, with 12 bases between. This CDR3 comprises 16 residues. The germline CDR1 and CDR2 sequences are SGHRS and YFSETQ. This CDR3 is CASSLAPREPYNEQFF. The CDR3 DNA is TGCGCCAGCAGCTTGGCCCCACGGGAACCCTACAATGAGCAGTTCTTC.

The genes are TRBV18 and TRBJ2-1; D might be TRBD1 (6 bases). The V end lost 3 bases, the J end lost 4 bases, and 16 bases lay between the germline ends. The length of the CDR3 is 16 residues. CDR1 is KGHSH, CDR2 LQKENI, per germline. The CDR3 DNA is TGTGCCAGCTCACCCGAACAGGGTCATAGATACAATGAGCAGTTCTTC. Protein sequence: CASSPEQGHRYNEQFF.

This clone was seen a single time. The chain uses TRBV28 and TRBJ2-5; D ambiguous. Between the trimmed V and J ends, which lost 1 base and 6 bases, there was a span of 6 bases. The CDR3 is 12 amino acids. Germline V lookup: CDR1 MDHEN, CDR2 SYDVKM. The CDR3 loop reads CASSLLLKTQYF. The CDR3 DNA sequence: TGTGCCAGCAGTTTATTATTGAAGACCCAGTACTTC.

The chain carries TRBV11-1 and TRBJ2-7; D uncertain. The germline V and J ends were trimmed by 3 bases and 3 bases, with 9 bases remaining between them. CDR1 SGHAT and CDR2 FQDESV come from the germline V gene (reference sequence). The CDR3 consists of 13 residues. The CDR3 DNA reads TGTGCCAGCAGCTTTCAGGTGGACTACGAGCAGTACTTC. Protein sequence: CASSFQVDYEQYF.

V is TRBV28 and J is TRBJ1-5; 9 bases line up with TRBD1. Germline assignment: CDR1 MDHEN and CDR2 SYDVKM. The V gene end was trimmed by 3 bases and the J gene end by 6 bases; junction bases not matched to a gene: 3. The CDR3 spans 14 residues. The CDR3: CASSLGQGGQPQHF. The CDR3, as DNA: TGTGCCAGCAGTTTGGGACAGGGAGGTCAGCCCCAGCATTTT. The variable domain in full, completed from reference TRBV28 and TRBJ1-5, reads DVKVTQSSRYLVKRTGEKVFLECVQDMDHENMFWYRQDPGLGLRLIYFSYDVKMKEKGDIPEGYSVSREKKERFSLILESASTNQTSMYLCASSLGQGGQPQHFGDGTRLSIL.

The gene calls are TRBV7-2 and TRBJ2-1; 10 positions match TRBD1. The CDR3 covers 17 residues. Trimming at V came to 1 base and at J to 2 bases, leaving 5 bases not matched to a gene. In germline, CDR1 is SGHTA, CDR2 FQGNSA. The chain's CDR3 is CASSLGEGTGAYNEQFF. The DNA for the CDR3 is TGTGCCAGCAGCTTAGGGGAAGGGACAGGGGCCTACAATGAGCAGTTCTTC.

V gene TRBV28 combines with J gene TRBJ2-7; D perhaps matches TRBD1 (5 bases). With 4 bases removed from V and 3 bases from J, the gap between germline ends came to 7 bases. The CDR3 contains 12 residues. Germline CDR1 is MDHEN and CDR2 is SYDVKM. In nucleotides, the CDR3 is TGTGCCAGCAGTTATCAGGGCTACGAGCAGTACTTC. Its translation: CASSYQGYEQYF.

The V gene is TRBV25-1, the J gene TRBJ2-7; D is perhaps TRBD1 (6 bases). Germline assignment: CDR1 MGHDK and CDR2 SYGVNS. The length of the CDR3 is 14 residues. Trimming left V 2 bases short and J 2 bases short, with 10 bases between. The CDR3 nucleotides are TGTGCCAGCAGTGAAGACCAGGGGACCTACGAGCAGTACTTC. Protein: CASSEDQGTYEQYF.

J is TRBJ2-3 and V is TRBV15; no reliable D call. CDR3 size: 12 residues. Germline V gene lookup returns CDR1 LNHNV and CDR2 YYDKDF (reference sequence). The V and J ends lost 8 bases and 5 bases respectively, with 11 bases between them. The CDR3 DNA reads TGTGCCACCCGAGCTGCAGGAGATACGCAGTATTTT. It is translated as CATRAAGDTQYF.

There are a few counts of this clone. The CDR3 here is CASSKTLSSGNTIYF. DNA of the CDR3: TGTGCCAGCAGCAAGACCCTCTCCTCTGGAAACACCATATATTTT. The chain combines TRBV6-5 with TRBJ1-3; D is ambiguous. CDR3 length: 15 residues. Germline values: CDR1 MNHEY, CDR2 SVGAGI. The V end lost 6 bases, the J end lost 0 bases, and 12 bases lay between the germline ends.

V is TRBV5-1 and J is TRBJ1-1; possible D gene TRBD1, 5 bases. Germline lookup yields CDR1 SGHRS and CDR2 YFSETQ. CDR3 length: 16 residues. The V end lost 0 bases, the J end lost 1 base, and 13 bases lay between the germline ends. The CDR3 here is CASSLAGRPPNTEAFF. The CDR3 bases are TGCGCCAGCAGCTTGGCGGGGCGCCCCCCGAACACTGAAGCTTTCTTT. Drawing the rest from reference TRBV5-1 and TRBJ1-1, the complete variable domain is KAGVTQTPRYLIKTRGQQVTLSCSPISGHRSVSWYQQTPGQGLQFLFEYFSETQRNKGNFPGRFSGRQFSNSRSEMNVSTLELGDSALYLCASSLAGRPPNTEAFFGQGTRLTVV.

The chain employs TRBV19 and TRBJ1-1; D remains unclear. This CDR3 has 15 amino acids. CDR1 and CDR2 from the germline V gene are LNHDA and SQIVND (reference sequence). V lost 1 base and J 0 bases, leaving 9 bases between the germline ends. This CDR3 reads CASSIGRVVNTEAFF. The CDR3 DNA reads as TGTGCCAGTAGTATAGGGAGGGTGGTGAACACTGAAGCTTTCTTT.

The chain employs TRBV7-6 and TRBJ2-5; 7 nucleotides line up with TRBD2. Trimming removed 5 bases from V and 5 bases from J; junction bases left unmatched: 11. The CDR3 is 15 residues long. From germline, CDR1 is SGHVS and CDR2 FNYEAQ. CDR3 DNA: TGTGCCAGCAGCCTCCGGACTAGTCGACTGGAGACCCAGTACTTC. It specifies CASSLRTSRLETQYF.

V is TRBV27 and J is TRBJ1-1; the match to TRBD1 covers 7 bases. The V gene end was trimmed by 3 bases and the J gene end by 3 bases; junction bases not matched to a gene: 19. This CDR3 contains 19 residues. Germline V lookup: CDR1 MNHEY, CDR2 SMNVEV (reference sequence). CDR3 DNA: TGTGCCAGCAGTTTTCGGATAATCTGGGACAGTAAATTGGACACTGAAGCTTTCTTT. Amino acids: CASSFRIIWDSKLDTEAFF.